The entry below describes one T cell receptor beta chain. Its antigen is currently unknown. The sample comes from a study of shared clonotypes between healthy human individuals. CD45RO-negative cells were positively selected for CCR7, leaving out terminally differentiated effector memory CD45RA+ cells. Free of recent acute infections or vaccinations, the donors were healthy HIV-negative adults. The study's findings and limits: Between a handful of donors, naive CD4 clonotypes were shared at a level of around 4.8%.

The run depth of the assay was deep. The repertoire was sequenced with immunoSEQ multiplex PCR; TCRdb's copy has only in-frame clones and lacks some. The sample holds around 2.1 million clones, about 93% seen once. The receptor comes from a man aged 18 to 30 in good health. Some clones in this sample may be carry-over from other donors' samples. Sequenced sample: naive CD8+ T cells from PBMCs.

The DNA of the CDR3 is TGTGCCAGCAGTCTCTGGACTAGCTACGAGCAGTACTTC. Its translation: CASSLWTSYEQYF. V usage is TRBV28 and J usage is TRBJ2-7, with 7 bases matching TRBD2. The length of the CDR3 is 13 residues. V shed 5 bases, J shed 3 bases, and the junction held 4 bases outside the gene matches. Germline CDR1 MDHEN, CDR2 SYDVKM. Filled out from reference TRBV28 and TRBJ2-7, the complete variable domain reads DVKVTQSSRYLVKRTGEKVFLECVQDMDHENMFWYRQDPGLGLRLIYFSYDVKMKEKGDIPEGYSVSREKKERFSLILESASTNQTSMYLCASSLWTSYEQYFGPGTRLTVT.